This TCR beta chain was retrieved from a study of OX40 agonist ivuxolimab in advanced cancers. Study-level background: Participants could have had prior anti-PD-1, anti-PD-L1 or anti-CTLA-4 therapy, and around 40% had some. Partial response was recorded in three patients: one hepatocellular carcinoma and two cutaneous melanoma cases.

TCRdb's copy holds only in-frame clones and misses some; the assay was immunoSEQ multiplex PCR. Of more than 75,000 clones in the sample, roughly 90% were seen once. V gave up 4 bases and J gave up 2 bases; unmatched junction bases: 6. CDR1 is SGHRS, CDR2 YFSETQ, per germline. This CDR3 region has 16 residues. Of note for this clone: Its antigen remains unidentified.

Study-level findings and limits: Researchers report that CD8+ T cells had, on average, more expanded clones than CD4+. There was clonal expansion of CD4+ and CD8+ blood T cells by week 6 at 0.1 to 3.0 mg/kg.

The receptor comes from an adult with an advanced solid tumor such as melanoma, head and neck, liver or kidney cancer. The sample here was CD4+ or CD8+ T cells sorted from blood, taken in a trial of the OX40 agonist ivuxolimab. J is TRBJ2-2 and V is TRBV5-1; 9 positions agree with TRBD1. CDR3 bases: TGCGCCAGCAGCCATCTGACAGGGGGTAACACCGGGGAGCTGTTTTTT. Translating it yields CASSHLTGGNTGELFF.